Listed here is a single TCR beta chain. The sequenced target, TCR beta, came from blood CD8+ and CD4+ T cells. The sample belongs to a study of CD8 T cells in Susac syndrome. After extraction with the RNeasy kit, roughly 0.5 to 1 ug of the RNA was reverse transcribed using random hexamers. TCRdb re-analysed the immunoSEQ multiplex PCR reads in MiXCR, keeping a single row per CDR3 protein. The table records some 400,000 distinct CDR3 sequences, around 83% of them present only once. The V gene lost 2 bases and the J gene lost 5 bases, with 9 bases spanning the gap. This CDR3 spans 14 amino acids. Per germline, CDR1 MNHEY and CDR2 SVGAGI.

Input material: CD8+ T cells from PBMCs. The chain has TRBV6-5 and TRBJ2-2, with a weak D call TRBD1 (5 bases). The receptor was derived from a human donor with multiple sclerosis. This CDR3 reads CASSYGAGTGELFF. In DNA, the CDR3 is TGTGCCAGCAGTTACGGAGCAGGGACCGGGGAGCTGTTTTTT.